The 30 T cell receptor beta chains below were found in one sample sequenced in a study of spatial heterogeneity in lung cancer (dated by TCRdb to between 2018 and 2021). Receptor libraries were prepared by 5' RACE. TCRdb shows the sequencer as NextSeq 500. The public reads were reanalyzed by TCRdb: fastp trimming at Q25, MiXCR alignment, in-frame beta chains only. Each record represents a unique CDR3 protein, reported with the most common genes and DNA among its rows. The sample yields about 50,000 distinct CDR3 sequences; about 7.4% were counted once. The ten largest make up less than 15% of the sample. The sample's time point label is to be understood as: sample taken at primary tumor resection. For TCR sequencing, whole RNA was extracted from tumor and nontumor lung tissue, or from cryopreserved PBMC samples, and no cell sorting was done. The material sequenced was PBMCs, taken at surgery. These receptors all stem from a female donor with early-stage non-small cell lung cancer.

This clonotype was seen repeatedly, ten times or more. J is TRBJ1-1 and V is TRBV5-1; D possibly corresponds to TRBD1 (6 bases). V shed 2 bases and J shed 8 bases, with 10 bases lying between them. Germline V gene sequence: CDR1 SGHRS, CDR2 YFSETQ. CDR3 length: 12 amino acids. CDR3 loop: CASSLQGIEAFF. CDR3 bases: TGCGCCAGCAGCTTACAGGGAATAGAAGCTTTCTTT.

The V and J genes are TRBV7-9 and TRBJ2-3; tentatively, D is TRBD1 (5 bases). V dropped 1 base and J dropped 10 bases, with 9 bases sitting between them. Germline-derived CDR1 and CDR2 are SEHNR and FQNEAQ (reference sequence). The CDR3 is made up of 12 amino acids. In DNA, the CDR3 is TGTGCCAGCAGCTTAGAAGGGGTTCCGCAGTATTTT. This sequence encodes CASSLEGVPQYF.

The sample holds many counts of this clonotype. V usage is TRBV6-2 or TRBV6-3 and J usage is TRBJ1-2; 9 bases agree with TRBD1. Germline CDR1 MNHEY, CDR2 SVGEGT. With V trimmed by 0 bases and J by 8 bases, 4 bases remained unmatched. The CDR3 runs to 14 residues. This chain's CDR3 is CASSYSWTGDGYTF. The CDR3, as DNA: TGTGCCAGCAGTTACTCGTGGACAGGGGACGGCTACACCTTC.

The sample holds a few counts of this clonotype. DNA of the CDR3: TGTGCCAGCAGTTACTCGAGTGTCAGGGGGCATGCAGATACGCAGTATTTT. It encodes CASSYSSVRGHADTQYF. This chain connects TRBV6-5 to TRBJ2-3; 8 bases match TRBD1. Germline CDR1 and CDR2: MNHEY and SVGAGI. The V and J ends lost 0 bases and 4 bases, in that order; junction bases with no gene match: 9. The CDR3 loop spans 17 amino acids.

This clonotype was detected ten times or more. The chain is built from TRBV6-1 and TRBJ1-6; D remains unclear. Germline V lookup: CDR1 MNHNS, CDR2 SASEGT. V was pared by 2 bases and J by 4 bases, with 12 bases between. The CDR3 length is 16 residues. For the CDR3, the DNA is TGTGCCAGCAGTGAAAGTCGAAGGGTTTATAATTCACCCCTCCACTTT. It specifies CASSESRRVYNSPLHF.

Many counts were recorded for this clonotype. The rearrangement links TRBV5-5 to TRBJ1-4, with 7 positions matching TRBD1. CDR1 is SGHKS, CDR2 YYEKEE, per germline (reference sequence). The CDR3 is 14 residues long. Trimming removed 4 bases from V and 8 bases from J; junction bases left unmatched: 8. The CDR3 here is CASSPDRAEEKLFF. CDR3 bases: TGTGCCAGCAGCCCTGACAGGGCGGAGGAAAAACTGTTTTTT.

This clonotype rates as medium-sized. V gene TRBV6-4 combines with J gene TRBJ1-4, with TRBD1 matching 8 bases. The CDR3 runs 15 residues. The germline CDR1 and CDR2 sequences are MRHNA and SNTAGT. V trimming: 8 bases; J trimming: 4 bases; junction bases outside the gene matches: 9. This CDR3 is CASPKAGGLNEKLFF. Here the CDR3 DNA reads TGTGCCAGCCCCAAGGCAGGGGGCCTTAATGAAAAACTGTTTTTT.

This clonotype was observed many times. This chain links TRBV21-1 with TRBJ2-7; TRBD2, the table's D call, lacks a check against the DNA. TRBV21-1 is a known pseudogene. CDR3 length: 14 amino acids. This CDR3 reads CASSKGASVYEQYF. The DNA of the CDR3 is TGTGCCAGCAGCAAAGGAGCTAGTGTGTACGAGCAGTACTTC.

The chain employs TRBV28 and TRBJ2-3, with D maybe TRBD1 (5 bases). The germline V gene has CDR1 MDHEN and CDR2 SYDVKM. Deletions cut 4 bases from V and 0 bases from J, with 8 bases between. CDR3 length equals 14 residues. CDR3 residues: CASSWQGSTDTQYF. The CDR3 DNA follows: TGTGCCAGCAGTTGGCAGGGAAGCACAGATACGCAGTATTTT.

This clonotype was seen at least ten times. The gene calls are TRBV28 and TRBJ1-5, with a weak D call TRBD1 (6 bases). CDR1 and CDR2 (germline): MDHEN, SYDVKM. Trimming left V 1 base short and J 7 bases short, with 11 bases between. The CDR3 consists of 14 residues. Written as DNA, the CDR3 is TGTGCCAGCAGTTTATCAGGGGCAGAACAGCCCCAGCATTTT. Protein: CASSLSGAEQPQHF.

This clonotype was counted only a few times. This chain joins TRBV9 and TRBJ2-1, with D maybe TRBD1 (5 bases). This CDR3 contains 13 residues. The germline V gene has CDR1 SGDLS and CDR2 YYNGEE. Trimming pared 0 bases from V and 8 bases from J, leaving 9 bases between. Here the CDR3 DNA reads TGTGCCAGCAGCGTAGTTGTAGGGGATGAGCAGTTCTTC. Translating gives CASSVVVGDEQFF. Filled out from reference TRBV9 and TRBJ2-1, the complete variable domain reads DSGVTQTPKHLITATGQRVTLRCSPRSGDLSVYWYQQSLDQGLQFLIQYYNGEERAKGNILERFSAQQFPDLHSELNLSSLELGDSALYFCASSVVVGDEQFFGPGTRLTVL.

The genes are TRBV6-2 or TRBV6-3 and TRBJ1-5; D possibly corresponds to TRBD1 (5 bases). V was clipped by 8 bases and J by 5 bases, with 19 bases between them. Per germline, CDR1 MNHEY and CDR2 SVGEGT. CDR3 size: 15 residues. In nucleotides, the CDR3 is TGTGCCAGCCGCTCATCGGGGGAAGTATATCAGCCCCAGCATTTT. Translating gives CASRSSGEVYQPQHF.

This clonotype was recorded a few times. This sequence joins TRBV5-1 and TRBJ2-6; the D is unclear. V shed 4 bases and J shed 4 bases, with 12 bases lying between them. Germline loops: CDR1 SGHRS, CDR2 YFSETQ. The CDR3 consists of 15 residues. The CDR3, as DNA: TGCGCCAGCAGCAAGGTGATGACAGGGGCCAACGTCCTGACTTTC. Translated: CASSKVMTGANVLTF.

This clonotype has only a few counts. The rearrangement links TRBV5-6 to TRBJ1-2, with TRBD1 as a possible D gene (6 bases). The CDR3 is 16 amino acids. Deletions cut 3 bases from V and 0 bases from J, with 15 bases between. The germline V gene encodes CDR1 SGHDT and CDR2 YYEEEE. The CDR3 region is CASSWGAALANYGYTF. Written as DNA, the CDR3 is TGTGCCAGCAGCTGGGGGGCGGCGCTGGCTAACTATGGCTACACCTTC.

This clonotype occurred many times. The gene calls are TRBV7-3 and TRBJ2-1; no reliable D call. This CDR3 comprises 11 residues. The germline V and J ends were trimmed by 6 bases and 7 bases, with 7 bases remaining between them. Germline CDR1 is SGHTA and CDR2 is FQGTGA. CDR3 DNA sequence: TGTGCCAGCAGTATGGGTAATGAGCAGTTCTTC. Its protein product is CASSMGNEQFF.

This clonotype has ten or more counts. V is TRBV28 and J is TRBJ2-1; a weak D match, TRBD2 (5 bases). This CDR3 has 14 residues. V lost 2 bases and J lost 7, with 12 bases in between. The V gene's germline CDR1 is MDHEN and CDR2 SYDVKM. The CDR3 reads CASSLILVSNEQFF. For the CDR3, the DNA is TGTGCCAGCAGTTTAATACTAGTTTCAAATGAGCAGTTCTTC.

The V and J genes are TRBV20-1 and TRBJ2-2; D might be TRBD1 (5 bases). The CDR3 sequence is 15 residues long. CDR1 is DFQATT and CDR2 is SNEGSKA in the germline V gene (reference sequence). Trimming removed 0 bases at V and 1 base at J, with 9 bases between. CDR3 DNA: TGCAGTGCTAGAGATGGACACCTGAACACCGGGGAGCTGTTTTTT. This codes for CSARDGHLNTGELFF.

This clonotype turned up a few times. This chain links TRBV20-1 with TRBJ1-1, with D perhaps matching TRBD1 (6 bases). The CDR3 runs to 11 residues. V dropped 2 bases and J dropped 6 bases, with 7 bases sitting between them. Germline lookup yields CDR1 DFQATT and CDR2 SNEGSKA (reference sequence). The CDR3: CSARQGSEAFF. The CDR3 DNA sequence: TGCAGTGCTAGACAGGGGTCTGAAGCTTTCTTT.

The V and J genes are TRBV19 and TRBJ1-1; 7 nucleotides agree with TRBD1. After removal of 4 bases from V and 11 bases from J, the junction contained 13 bases not matched to a gene. The CDR3 runs 14 residues. Germline V gene sequence: CDR1 LNHDA, CDR2 SQIVND (reference sequence). The CDR3 nucleotides are TGTGCCAGTAGTAGAACCTCCGGGACAGAGAGGGCTTTCTTT. Translation gives CASSRTSGTERAFF.

This clonotype was seen at least ten times. The chain carries TRBV12-3 or TRBV12-4 and TRBJ1-1; no clear D. This CDR3 has 11 residues. V was cut by 2 bases and J by 11 bases, with 9 bases left in between. CDR3 sequence reads: CASSLFVGAFF. For the CDR3, the DNA is TGTGCCAGCAGTTTATTTGTGGGGGCTTTCTTT.

This chain connects TRBV12-3 or TRBV12-4 to TRBJ1-3, with unresolved D. CDR3 size: 15 residues. Trimming pared 5 bases from V and 0 bases from J, leaving 11 bases between. The CDR3 reads CASSVDGNSGNTIYF. In nucleotides, the CDR3 is TGTGCCAGCAGTGTGGACGGAAACTCTGGAAACACCATATATTTT.

As regards this clonotype: A much larger clone differs by one base, so this may be a read error. CDR3 bases: TGCGCCAGCAGTGAAGCAGGTCCGAGAGCTTTCTTT. Translation: CASSEAGPRAFF. The chain uses TRBV10-2 and TRBJ1-1; no firm D call. Trimming took off 3 bases at V and 10 bases at J, with 12 bases between the two ends. CDR1 is WSHSY, CDR2 SAAADI, per germline. The CDR3 consists of 12 residues.

In its sample, this clonotype was seen a few times. This chain joins TRBV9 and TRBJ2-1, with D tentatively TRBD1 or TRBD2 (6 bases each). The CDR3 has 15 amino acids. Germline-derived CDR1 and CDR2 are SGDLS and YYNGEE. Trimming took off 4 bases at V and 9 bases at J, with 20 bases between the two ends. The CDR3 reads CASSPPGLLGGEQFF. CDR3 in DNA: TGTGCCAGCAGCCCCCCGGGACTTCTAGGGGGTGAGCAGTTCTTC.

There are many counts of this clonotype. This chain connects TRBV27 to TRBJ2-7; D is ambiguous. This CDR3 comprises 15 residues. The germline gives CDR1 MNHEY, CDR2 SMNVEV (reference sequence). Trimming removed 5 bases at V and 4 bases at J, with 18 bases between. The CDR3 DNA sequence: TGTGCCAGCAGTCTGCCTAATACTCCTCCTTACGAGCAGTACTTC. Amino acid sequence: CASSLPNTPPYEQYF.

CDR3 DNA sequence: TGCAGTGCTAGAGATCAGGGTAATGAAAAACTGTTTTTT. Translated, it gives CSARDQGNEKLFF. The chain has TRBV20-1 and TRBJ1-4; a weak D match, TRBD1 (5 bases). V dropped 0 bases and J dropped 4 bases, with 6 bases sitting between them. The length of the CDR3 is 13 residues. Per the germline V gene, CDR1 is DFQATT and CDR2 is SNEGSKA (reference sequence).

The chain recombines TRBV2 with TRBJ2-6; TRBD1 agrees at 10 bases. This CDR3 contains 17 residues. The ends lost 6 bases at V and 1 base at J; junction bases unmatched: 6. Looked up from germline, CDR1 is SNHLY and CDR2 is FYNNEI. In DNA form, the CDR3 reads TGTGCCAGCAGACCGGGACAGGGGACGTCTGGGGCCAACGTCCTGACTTTC. It specifies CASRPGQGTSGANVLTF.

V gene TRBV11-3 combines with J gene TRBJ1-1; D is uncertain. From germline, CDR1 is SGHNT and CDR2 YENEEA. The CDR3 loop spans 13 amino acids. The ends were cut back, 3 bases at V and 0 bases at J, with 5 bases in the middle. This chain's CDR3 is CASSFDMNTEAFF. The CDR3 region has the DNA TGTGCCAGCAGCTTTGACATGAACACTGAAGCTTTCTTT.

At least ten counts were recorded for this clonotype. The gene calls are TRBV28 and TRBJ2-4, with TRBD1 identical over 7 bases. The germline CDR1 and CDR2 sequences are MDHEN and SYDVKM. V was pared by 5 bases and J by 4 bases, with 5 bases of the junction left unmatched. The CDR3 has 14 residues. The DNA for the CDR3 is TGTGCCAGCAGTGAGGCAGGGGGAAAAAACATTCAGTACTTC. It translates to CASSEAGGKNIQYF.

This clonotype was seen repeatedly, ten times or more. CDR3 protein: CASSLRSDTGELFF. In DNA form, the CDR3 reads TGTGCCAGCAGCTTGAGGTCTGACACCGGGGAGCTGTTTTTT. The gene calls are TRBV7-9 and TRBJ2-2; no reliable D call. Trimming pared 3 bases from V and 3 bases from J, leaving 8 bases between. Germline V gives CDR1 SEHNR, CDR2 FQNEAQ (reference sequence). CDR3 length: 14 residues.

This clonotype appeared a few times. V usage is TRBV6-6 and J usage is TRBJ2-5; no reliable D call. V lost 5 bases and J 5 bases, leaving 9 bases between the germline ends. This CDR3 comprises 12 residues. The V gene's germline CDR1 is MNHNY and CDR2 SVGAGI (reference sequence). The CDR3 here is CASSGPTETQYF. For the CDR3, the DNA is TGTGCCAGCAGTGGACCAACTGAGACCCAGTACTTC.